The 2 T cell receptor beta chains below all came from one sample that was sequenced in a study of blood T cell repertoires in COVID-19. Clones were read by immunoSEQ multiplex PCR, and TCRdb kept only the in-frame ones, dropping some. The data contain around 220,000 clones, 86% of them singletons. Sequenced input: peripheral blood. The receptors derive from a woman in her 50s with acute or convalescent COVID-19.

The gene calls are TRBV7-8 and TRBJ2-1; 9 nucleotides line up with TRBD2. This CDR3 spans 17 amino acids. The ends lost 4 bases at V and 4 bases at J; junction bases unmatched: 11. The germline V gene encodes CDR1 SGHVS and CDR2 FQNEAQ. This CDR3 reads CASSSTIAGAAYNEQFF. The CDR3, as DNA: TGTGCCAGCAGCTCGACGATAGCGGGGGCCGCGTACAATGAGCAGTTCTTC.

The chain employs TRBV7-2 and TRBJ2-7, with a tentative D call TRBD1 (6 bases). This CDR3 is built from 16 residues. Germline CDR1 and CDR2: SGHTA and FQGNSA. The ends were cut back, 1 base at V and 3 bases at J, with 16 bases in the middle. The DNA for the CDR3 is TGTGCCAGCAGCTTAGTTGCGGTGGGGGCTCACTACGAGCAGTACTTC. It specifies CASSLVAVGAHYEQYF.